The rows below give T cell receptor beta chains drawn from one sample of a study of shared clonotypes between healthy human individuals. The data were produced by immunoSEQ multiplex PCR, yet TCRdb's version contains in-frame clones alone and is incomplete. The table lists roughly 2.4 million clones, around 95% of them singletons. The sample consisted of naive CD4+ T cells sorted from blood. These receptors were collected from a man between 18 and 35 years old in good health. The CDR3 runs from the conserved cysteine through the conserved F or W. The D gene is left open where the match is weak. Only part of the rows carry a size: once, few, many, or a class if the clone is expanded.

>TRBD1|TRBV6-1|.|TRBJ1-1
TGTGCCAGCAGTGAAGCGGCGACAGGGGGCGTGGGCACTGAAGCTTTCTTT
CASSEAATGGVGTEAFF
>.|TRBV5-4|.|TRBJ2-5
TGTGCCAGCAGCTTGCGGGAGACCCAGTACTTC
CASSLRETQYF
>TRBD1|TRBV6-4|.|TRBJ1-2
TGTGCCAGCAGTAAAACTTCGACAGGGGGGATTAACTATGGCTACACCTTC
CASSKTSTGGINYGYTF
>TRBD1|TRBV2|.|TRBJ1-2
TGTGCCGGATTGGAGCAGGGGGTTGACTATGGCTACACCTTC
CAGLEQGVDYGYTF
>.|TRBV6-6|.|TRBJ1-4
TGTGCCAGCTTCCCGGGACGGCGGGGGGAAAAACTGTTTTTT
CASFPGRRGEKLFF
>.|TRBV2|.|TRBJ1-1
TGTGCCAGCAGTGAAGGGGGGTGGTATTTCGGGAACACTGAAGCTTTCTTT
CASSEGGWYFGNTEAFF
>.|TRBV28|few|TRBJ1-6
TGTGCCAGCAGTTTGGGGGGGGCTAATTCACCCCTCCACTTT
CASSLGGANSPLHF
>.|TRBV4-1|.|TRBJ2-2
TGCGCCAGCAGCCCTTGGGGGAACACCGGGGAGCTGTTTTTT
CASSPWGNTGELFF
>TRBD1|TRBV9|.|TRBJ2-1
TGTGCCAGCAGCGGGATCCCGGGACAGGGGGTTAGGCAGTTCTTC
CASSGIPGQGVRQFF
>.|TRBV30|once|TRBJ2-2
TGTGCCTGGAGTGTGGCGCAGGAGATCTCCGGGGAGCTGTTTTTT
CAWSVAQEISGELFF
>.|TRBV2|.|TRBJ1-2
TGTGCCAGCAGTGCCACGAGGGTTTATGGCTACACCTTC
CASSATRVYGYTF
>.|TRBV30|.|TRBJ1-4
TGTGCCTGGGAAAGCAGACAGGTAATCACTAATGAAAAACTGTTTTTT
CAWESRQVITNEKLFF
>TRBD2|TRBV4-3|.|TRBJ2-3
TGCGCCAGCAGCCAAGAGGCTAGCGGGAGGGTGGCAGATACGCAGTATTTT
CASSQEASGRVADTQYF
>TRBD2|TRBV2|once|TRBJ2-5
TGTGCCAGCAGTACCCATCCCTCCCCTAGCGGGGTCTCGGCGGAGACCCAGTACTTC
CASSTHPSPSGVSAETQYF
>.|TRBV6-6|.|TRBJ2-7
TGTGCCAGCAGTTACTCGGCAGGGACCGAGCAGTACTTC
CASSYSAGTEQYF
>.|TRBV5-6|.|TRBJ1-2
TGTGCCAGCAGCTTTTGGGGTGGTACGGGCCCTTATGGCTACACCTTC
CASSFWGGTGPYGYTF
>.|TRBV5-4|.|TRBJ2-7
TGTGCCAGCAGCTTCTCAGGGCTAGCCTCCTACGAGCAGTACTTC
CASSFSGLASYEQYF
>.|TRBV18|once|TRBJ1-2
TGTGCCAGCTCACCACCCAGGCACGCGGATAACTATGGCTACACCTTC
CASSPPRHADNYGYTF
>.|TRBV9|.|TRBJ2-5
TGTGCCAGCAGCGTAGGGGGACTCGGGGAGACCCAGTACTTC
CASSVGGLGETQYF
>.|TRBV19|.|TRBJ1-3
TGTGCCAGTACCTCCGGCGGGGGGCCTGGAAACACCATATATTTT
CASTSGGGPGNTIYF
>.|TRBV27|.|TRBJ1-2
TGTGCCAGCAGCCCCACAGGGACCGACCAGTATGGCTACACCTTC
CASSPTGTDQYGYTF
>TRBD2|TRBV6-1|.|TRBJ2-1
TGTGCCCCTAATATAACCGCTAGCGGCGGAAATGAGCAGTTCTTC
CAPNITASGGNEQFF
>.|TRBV4-1|.|TRBJ1-4
TGCGCCAGCAGCCAGGATACAATACGGCCATTTAATGAAAAACTGTTTTTT
CASSQDTIRPFNEKLFF
>.|TRBV4-1|once|TRBJ1-4
TGCGCCAGCAGCCAAGGGCGAGGACAACTGATTAATGAAAAACTGTTTTTT
CASSQGRGQLINEKLFF
>.|TRBV10-3|.|TRBJ2-2
TGTGCCATCAGTGGCTGGCAGACGAACACCGGGGAGCTGTTTTTT
CAISGWQTNTGELFF
>TRBD1|TRBV30|.|TRBJ1-6
TGTGCCTGGACCAGGGACAGAGTAAACCTCTATAATTCACCCCTCCACTTT
CAWTRDRVNLYNSPLHF
>TRBD1|TRBV5-5|.|TRBJ1-2
TGTGCCAGCAGCGACCCCGACAGGGATCCTAACTATGGCTACACCTTC
CASSDPDRDPNYGYTF
>.|TRBV2|.|TRBJ2-7
TGTGCCTGCTCGGACAGACTCTCCTACGAGCAGTACTTC
CACSDRLSYEQYF
>TRBD2|TRBV30|.|TRBJ2-1
TGTGCCTGGAGTGTACGGGCGGGAGACGGGCAGTTCTTC
CAWSVRAGDGQFF
>.|TRBV10-1|.|TRBJ1-2
TGCGCCAGCAGTGGCCCTCATGGCTACACCTTC
CASSGPHGYTF
>TRBD2|TRBV18|.|TRBJ2-5
TGTGCCAGCTCAAAACTAGCGGGACAAGAGACCCAGTACTTC
CASSKLAGQETQYF
>.|TRBV6-1|.|TRBJ2-5
TGTGCCAGCAGGCCGGACGCACAGGGGACCCAGTACTTC
CASRPDAQGTQYF
>TRBD2|TRBV6-5|.|TRBJ2-7
TGTGCCAGCAGCTGGGGACTAGTGGGTGAGCAGTACTTC
CASSWGLVGEQYF
>.|TRBV2|.|TRBJ1-2
TGTGCCAGCAGTGAGCGCCGTGTCCCCCCGGGCAGCTACTATGGCTACACCTTC
CASSERRVPPGSYYGYTF
>.|TRBV11-2|.|TRBJ2-7
TGTGCCAGCAGCTTAGGAGGGGGGATCTACGAGCAGTACTTC
CASSLGGGIYEQYF
>.|TRBV6-6|.|TRBJ1-5
TGTGCCAGCAGTTACTTCGGACAGTATAGCAATCAGCCCCAGCATTTT
CASSYFGQYSNQPQHF
>.|TRBV7-2|.|TRBJ1-3
TGTGCCAGCCTCCAGTTCTCTGGAAACACCATATATTTT
CASLQFSGNTIYF
>.|TRBV5-4|.|TRBJ2-5
TGTGCCAGCAGCTTGGAGCCGGCAGGGAATTACCAAGAGACCCAGTACTTC
CASSLEPAGNYQETQYF
>.|TRBV7-2|once|TRBJ2-5
TGTGCCAGCAGCTTAGATCGGAGTAGGGACAAGACCCAGTACTTC
CASSLDRSRDKTQYF
>TRBD1|TRBV4-1|.|TRBJ1-4
TGCGCCAGCAGCCAAGGACCGGGACAGGGTGGGTTCACTAATGAAAAACTGTTTTTT
CASSQGPGQGGFTNEKLFF
>.|TRBV9|.|TRBJ1-5
TGTGCCAGCAGCGTAGGGACAGGCAATCAGCCCCAGCATTTT
CASSVGTGNQPQHF
>TRBD2|TRBV2|.|TRBJ2-5
TGTGCCAGCAAGGTAGCGGGAGGGCGAGAGACCCAGTACTTC
CASKVAGGRETQYF
>.|TRBV2|.|TRBJ1-1
TGTGCCAGCAGTGAAGAGGGCCAGCAGGGTTTCTTT
CASSEEGQQGFF
>.|TRBV25-1|.|TRBJ1-1
TGTGCCAGCAGTAAGCTTTTGAACACTGAAGCTTTCTTT
CASSKLLNTEAFF
>TRBD1|TRBV18|.|TRBJ1-4
TGTGCCAGCTCAACGGACAGGGTTCCTAATGAAAAACTGTTTTTT
CASSTDRVPNEKLFF
>.|TRBV5-6|.|TRBJ2-7
TGTGCCAGCAGCTCCACAGGGACCTCCTACGAGCAGTACTTC
CASSSTGTSYEQYF
>.|TRBV6-1|.|TRBJ2-7
TGTGCCAGCACGAAGGGTGCACACGAGCAGTACTTC
CASTKGAHEQYF
>.|TRBV5-1|once|TRBJ2-2
TGCGCCAGCAGCTTGGGAGGGAAAACCGGGGAGCTGTTTTTT
CASSLGGKTGELFF